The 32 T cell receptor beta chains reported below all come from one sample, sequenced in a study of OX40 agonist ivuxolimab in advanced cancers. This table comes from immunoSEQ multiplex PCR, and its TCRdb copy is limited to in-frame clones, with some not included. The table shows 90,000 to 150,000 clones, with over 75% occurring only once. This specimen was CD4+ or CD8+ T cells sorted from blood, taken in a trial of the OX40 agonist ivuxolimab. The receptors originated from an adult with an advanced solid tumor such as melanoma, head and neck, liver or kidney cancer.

The CDR3 spells CASSLSPGLADTQYF. The CDR3 DNA reads TGTGCCAGCAGCTTATCCCCGGGACTAGCAGATACGCAGTATTTT. V and J are TRBV7-2 and TRBJ2-3, with 8 bases matching TRBD2. This CDR3 region has 15 residues. V dropped 2 bases and J dropped 4; count of bases not matched to a gene: 5. The germline gives CDR1 SGHTA, CDR2 FQGNSA. Variable domain in full (rest from reference TRBV7-2 and TRBJ2-3): GAGVSQSPSNKVTEKGKDVELRCDPISGHTALYWYRQSLGQGLEFLIYFQGNSAPDKSGLPSDRFSAERTGGSVSTLTIQRTQQEDSAVYLCASSLSPGLADTQYFGPGTRLTVL.

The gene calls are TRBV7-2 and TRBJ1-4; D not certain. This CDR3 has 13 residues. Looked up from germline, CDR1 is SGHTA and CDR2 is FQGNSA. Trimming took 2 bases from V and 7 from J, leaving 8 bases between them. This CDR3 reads CASSLRKSEKLFF. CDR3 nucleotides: TGTGCCAGCAGCTTACGAAAGAGTGAAAAACTGTTTTTT.

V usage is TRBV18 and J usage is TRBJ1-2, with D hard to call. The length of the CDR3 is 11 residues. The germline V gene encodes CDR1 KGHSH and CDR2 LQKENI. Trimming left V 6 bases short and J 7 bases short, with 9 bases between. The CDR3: CASSRATGYTF. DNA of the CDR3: TGTGCCAGCTCCCGGGCGACTGGCTACACCTTC.

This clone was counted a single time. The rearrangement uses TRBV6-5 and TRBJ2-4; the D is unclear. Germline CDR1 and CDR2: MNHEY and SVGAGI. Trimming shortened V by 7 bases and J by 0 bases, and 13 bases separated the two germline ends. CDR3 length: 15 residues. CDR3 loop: CASTPTNRAKNIQYF. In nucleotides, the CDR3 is TGTGCCAGCACCCCGACCAACAGAGCCAAAAACATTCAGTACTTC.

Here the CDR3 reads CASRPGQGATDTQYF. The CDR3 bases are TGTGCCAGTAGGCCGGGACAGGGGGCCACAGATACGCAGTATTTT. The chain links TRBV19 to TRBJ2-3; 12 nucleotides align to TRBD1. The V segment lost 6 bases and the J segment 2 bases; nucleotides outside the gene matches: 3. The CDR3 runs 15 residues. Germline assignment: CDR1 LNHDA and CDR2 SQIVND (reference sequence). The full variable domain, rest sourced from reference TRBV19 and TRBJ2-3, is DGGITQSPKYLFRKEGQNVTLSCEQNLNHDAMYWYRQDPGQGLRLIYYSQIVNDFQKGDIAEGYSVSREKKESFPLTVTSAQKNPTAFYLCASRPGQGATDTQYFGPGTRLTVL.

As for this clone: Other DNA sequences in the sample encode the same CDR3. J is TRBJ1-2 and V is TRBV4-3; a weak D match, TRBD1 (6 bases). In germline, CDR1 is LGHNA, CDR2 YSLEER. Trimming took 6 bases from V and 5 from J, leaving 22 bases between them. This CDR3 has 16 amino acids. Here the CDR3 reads CASSGRGGQGAYGYTF. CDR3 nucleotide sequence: TGCGCCAGCAGTGGGAGAGGGGGACAAGGCGCTTATGGCTACACCTTC.

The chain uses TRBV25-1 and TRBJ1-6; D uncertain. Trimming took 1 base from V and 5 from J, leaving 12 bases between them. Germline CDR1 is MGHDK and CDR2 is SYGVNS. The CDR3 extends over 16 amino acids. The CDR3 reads CASSESTQRNNSPLHF. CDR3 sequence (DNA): TGTGCCAGCAGTGAATCTACACAGCGGAATAATTCACCCCTCCACTTT.

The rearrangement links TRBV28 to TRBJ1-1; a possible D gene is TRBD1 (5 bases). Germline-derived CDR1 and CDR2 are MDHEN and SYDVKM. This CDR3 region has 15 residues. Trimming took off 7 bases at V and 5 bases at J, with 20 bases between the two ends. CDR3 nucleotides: TGTGCCAGCATCGGGGCGGGGAGTACAAGGACTGAAGCTTTCTTT. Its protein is CASIGAGSTRTEAFF. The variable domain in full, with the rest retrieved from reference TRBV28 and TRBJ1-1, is DVKVTQSSRYLVKRTGEKVFLECVQDMDHENMFWYRQDPGLGLRLIYFSYDVKMKEKGDIPEGYSVSREKKERFSLILESASTNQTSMYLCASIGAGSTRTEAFFGQGTRLTVV.

CDR3 region: CASSQAYGGARETQYF. The CDR3 DNA reads TGCGCCAGCAGCCAAGCCTACGGGGGGGCGCGGGAGACCCAGTACTTC. V and J are TRBV4-3 and TRBJ2-5; 8 nucleotides agree with TRBD2. The CDR3 spans 16 residues. The germline gives CDR1 LGHNA, CDR2 YSLEER. With V trimmed by 1 base and J by 5 bases, 9 bases remained unmatched.

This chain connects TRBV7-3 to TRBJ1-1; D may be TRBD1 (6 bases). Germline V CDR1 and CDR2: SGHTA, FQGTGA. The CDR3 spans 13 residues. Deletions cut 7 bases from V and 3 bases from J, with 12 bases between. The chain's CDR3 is CASKKQGDTEAFF. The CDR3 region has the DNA TGTGCCAGCAAGAAACAGGGAGACACTGAAGCTTTCTTT.

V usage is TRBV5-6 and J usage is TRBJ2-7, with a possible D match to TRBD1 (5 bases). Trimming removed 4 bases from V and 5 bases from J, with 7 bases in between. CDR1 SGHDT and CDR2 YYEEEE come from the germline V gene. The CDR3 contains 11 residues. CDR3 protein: CASSLGHEQYF. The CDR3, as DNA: TGTGCCAGCAGCCTGGGGCACGAGCAGTACTTC.

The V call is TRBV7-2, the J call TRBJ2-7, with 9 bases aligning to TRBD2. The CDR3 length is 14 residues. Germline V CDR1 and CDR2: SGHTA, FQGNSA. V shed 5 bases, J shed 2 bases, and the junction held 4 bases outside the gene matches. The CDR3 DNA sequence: TGTGCCAGCAGCGCGAGCGGGGGGCCCTACGAGCAGTACTTC. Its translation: CASSASGGPYEQYF.

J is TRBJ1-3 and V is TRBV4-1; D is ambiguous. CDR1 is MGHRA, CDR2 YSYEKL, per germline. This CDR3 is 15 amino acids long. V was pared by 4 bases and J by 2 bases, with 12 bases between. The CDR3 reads CASSLTTPPGNTIYF. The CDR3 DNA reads TGCGCCAGCAGCCTAACGACACCCCCTGGAAACACCATATATTTT.

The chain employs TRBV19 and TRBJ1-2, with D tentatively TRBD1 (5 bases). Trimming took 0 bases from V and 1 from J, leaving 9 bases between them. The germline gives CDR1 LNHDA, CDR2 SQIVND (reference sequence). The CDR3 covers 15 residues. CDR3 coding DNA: TGTGCCAGTAGTATAGATCCCGACAGTAACTATGGCTACACCTTC. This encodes CASSIDPDSNYGYTF.

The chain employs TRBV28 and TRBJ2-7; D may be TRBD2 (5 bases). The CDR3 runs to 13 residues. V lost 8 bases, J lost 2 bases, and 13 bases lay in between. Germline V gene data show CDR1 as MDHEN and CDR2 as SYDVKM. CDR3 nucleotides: TGTGCCAGCCTGGACTTTACCACCTACGAGCAGTACTTC. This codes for CASLDFTTYEQYF. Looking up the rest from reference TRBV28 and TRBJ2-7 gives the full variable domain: DVKVTQSSRYLVKRTGEKVFLECVQDMDHENMFWYRQDPGLGLRLIYFSYDVKMKEKGDIPEGYSVSREKKERFSLILESASTNQTSMYLCASLDFTTYEQYFGPGTRLTVT.

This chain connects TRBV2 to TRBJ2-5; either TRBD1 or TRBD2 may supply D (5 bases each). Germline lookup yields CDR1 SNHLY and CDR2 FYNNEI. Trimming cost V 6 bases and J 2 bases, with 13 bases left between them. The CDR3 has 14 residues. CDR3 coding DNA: TGTGCCAGCAGGGGGCTAGCCCCGCAAGAGACCCAGTACTTC. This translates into CASRGLAPQETQYF.

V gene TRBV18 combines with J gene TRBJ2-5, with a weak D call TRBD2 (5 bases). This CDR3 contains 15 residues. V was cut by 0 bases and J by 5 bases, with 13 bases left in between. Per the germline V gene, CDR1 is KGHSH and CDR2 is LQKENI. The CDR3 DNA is TGTGCCAGCTCACCACCTGGACTCGCACCGGAGACCCAGTACTTC. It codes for CASSPPGLAPETQYF.

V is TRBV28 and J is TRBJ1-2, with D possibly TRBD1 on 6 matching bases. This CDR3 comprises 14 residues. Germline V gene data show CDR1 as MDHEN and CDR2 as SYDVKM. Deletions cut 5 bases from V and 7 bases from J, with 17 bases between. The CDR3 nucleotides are TGTGCCAGCAGTGCAGAGCGAGAGGGGGGTGGCTACACCTTC. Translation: CASSAEREGGGYTF.

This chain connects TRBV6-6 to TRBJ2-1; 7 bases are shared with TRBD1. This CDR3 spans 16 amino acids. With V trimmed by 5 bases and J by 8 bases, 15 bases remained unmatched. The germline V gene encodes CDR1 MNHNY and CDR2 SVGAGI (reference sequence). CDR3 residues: CASSPFGTERPHEQFF. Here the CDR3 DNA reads TGTGCCAGCAGTCCCTTCGGGACAGAGAGACCCCATGAGCAGTTCTTC.

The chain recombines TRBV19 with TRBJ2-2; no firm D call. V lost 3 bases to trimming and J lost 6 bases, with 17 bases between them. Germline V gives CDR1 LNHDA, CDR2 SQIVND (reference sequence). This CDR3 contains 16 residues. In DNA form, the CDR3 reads TGTGCCAGTAGTATGGCCGCTTTTGGGGTGGCCGGGGAGCTGTTTTTT. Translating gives CASSMAAFGVAGELFF.

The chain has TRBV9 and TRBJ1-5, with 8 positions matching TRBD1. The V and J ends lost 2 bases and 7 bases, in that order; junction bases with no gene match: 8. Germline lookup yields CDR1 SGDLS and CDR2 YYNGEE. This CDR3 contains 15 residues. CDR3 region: CASSVSGQAGQPQHF. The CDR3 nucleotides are TGTGCCAGCAGCGTCTCGGGACAGGCTGGCCAGCCCCAGCATTTT.

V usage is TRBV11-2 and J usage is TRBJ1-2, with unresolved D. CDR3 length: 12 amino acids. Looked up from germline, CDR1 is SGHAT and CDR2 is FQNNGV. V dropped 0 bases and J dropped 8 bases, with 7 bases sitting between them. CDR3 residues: CASSLEVGGYTF. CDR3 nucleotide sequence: TGTGCCAGCAGCTTAGAGGTTGGCGGCTACACCTTC.

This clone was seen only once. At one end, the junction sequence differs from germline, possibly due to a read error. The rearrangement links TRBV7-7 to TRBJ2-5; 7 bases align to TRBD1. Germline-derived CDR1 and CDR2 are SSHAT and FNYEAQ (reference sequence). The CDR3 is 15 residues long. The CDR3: CASSKMTGRQETQYF. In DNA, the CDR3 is TGTGCTAGCAGCAAGATGACAGGGCGCCAAGAGACCCAGTACTTC.

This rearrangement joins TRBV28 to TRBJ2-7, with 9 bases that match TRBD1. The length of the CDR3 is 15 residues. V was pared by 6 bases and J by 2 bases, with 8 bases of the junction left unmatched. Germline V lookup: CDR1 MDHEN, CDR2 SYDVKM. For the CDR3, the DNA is TGTGCCAGCAGCCGAGTGGGACAGGGAACCTACGAGCAGTACTTC. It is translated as CASSRVGQGTYEQYF.

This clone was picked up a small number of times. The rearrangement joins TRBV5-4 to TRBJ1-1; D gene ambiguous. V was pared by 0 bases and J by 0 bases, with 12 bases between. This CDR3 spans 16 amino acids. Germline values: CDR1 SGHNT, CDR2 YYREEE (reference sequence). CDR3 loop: CASSLEWSRVNTEAFF. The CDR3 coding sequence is TGTGCCAGCAGCTTGGAGTGGAGTAGGGTGAACACTGAAGCTTTCTTT.

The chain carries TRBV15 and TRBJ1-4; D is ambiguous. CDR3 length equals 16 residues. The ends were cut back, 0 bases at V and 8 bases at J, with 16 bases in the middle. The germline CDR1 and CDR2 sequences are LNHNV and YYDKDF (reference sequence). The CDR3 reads CATSRDVRGEGEKLFF. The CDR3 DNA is TGTGCCACCAGCAGAGACGTACGGGGTGAGGGAGAAAAACTGTTTTTT.

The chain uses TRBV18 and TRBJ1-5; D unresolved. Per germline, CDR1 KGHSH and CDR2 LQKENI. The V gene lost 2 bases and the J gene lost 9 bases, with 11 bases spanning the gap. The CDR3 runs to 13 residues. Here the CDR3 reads CASSPAPISPQHF. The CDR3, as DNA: TGTGCCAGCTCACCAGCGCCAATCTCGCCCCAGCATTTT.

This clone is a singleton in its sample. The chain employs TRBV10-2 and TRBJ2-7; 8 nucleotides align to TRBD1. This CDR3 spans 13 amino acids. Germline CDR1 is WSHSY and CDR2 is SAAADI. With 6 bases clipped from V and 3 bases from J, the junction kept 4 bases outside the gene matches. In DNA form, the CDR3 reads TGCGCCAGCAGGGACAGGGAACACTACGAGCAGTACTTC. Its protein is CASRDREHYEQYF.

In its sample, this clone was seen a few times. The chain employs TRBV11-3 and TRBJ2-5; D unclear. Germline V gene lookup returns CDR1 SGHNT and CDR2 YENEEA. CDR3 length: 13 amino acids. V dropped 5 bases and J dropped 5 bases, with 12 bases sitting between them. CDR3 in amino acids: CASSVYPRETQYF. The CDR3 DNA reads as TGTGCCAGCAGCGTCTACCCAAGGGAGACCCAGTACTTC.

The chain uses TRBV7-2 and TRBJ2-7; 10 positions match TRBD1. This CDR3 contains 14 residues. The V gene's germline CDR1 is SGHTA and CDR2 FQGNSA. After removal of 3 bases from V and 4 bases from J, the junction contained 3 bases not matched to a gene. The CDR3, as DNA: TGTGCCAGCAGCTTGGACAGGGGGAATTACGAGCAGTACTTC. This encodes CASSLDRGNYEQYF.

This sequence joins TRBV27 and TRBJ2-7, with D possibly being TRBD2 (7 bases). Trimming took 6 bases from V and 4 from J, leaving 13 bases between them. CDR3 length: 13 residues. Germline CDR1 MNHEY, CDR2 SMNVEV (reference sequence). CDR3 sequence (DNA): TGTGCCAGCAGAGGAGGGGGAGGGTACGAGCAGTACTTC. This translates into CASRGGGGYEQYF.

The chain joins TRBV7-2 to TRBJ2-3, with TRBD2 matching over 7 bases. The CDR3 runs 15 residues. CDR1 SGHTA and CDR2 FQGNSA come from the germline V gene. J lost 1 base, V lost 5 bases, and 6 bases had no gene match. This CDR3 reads CASSPGLDRTDTQYF. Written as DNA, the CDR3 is TGTGCCAGCAGCCCCGGACTAGATCGCACAGATACGCAGTATTTT.